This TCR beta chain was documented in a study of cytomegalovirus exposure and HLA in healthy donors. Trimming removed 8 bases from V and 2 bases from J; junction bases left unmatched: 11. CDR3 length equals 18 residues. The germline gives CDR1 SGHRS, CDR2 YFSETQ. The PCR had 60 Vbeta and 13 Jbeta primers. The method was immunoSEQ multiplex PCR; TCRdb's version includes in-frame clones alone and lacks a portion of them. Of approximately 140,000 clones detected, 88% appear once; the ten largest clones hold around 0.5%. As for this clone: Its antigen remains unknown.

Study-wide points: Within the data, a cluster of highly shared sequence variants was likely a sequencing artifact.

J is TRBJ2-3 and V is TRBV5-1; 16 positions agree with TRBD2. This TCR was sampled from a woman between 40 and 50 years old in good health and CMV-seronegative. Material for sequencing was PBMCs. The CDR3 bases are TGCGCCAGTTGGGGCCCGGGACTAGCGGGAGGGCCCACAGATACGCAGTATTTT. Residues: CASWGPGLAGGPTDTQYF.